This TCR beta chain was recovered during a study of vaccination and CD4 T cells after COVID-19. About this clonotype itself: Its antigen is not identified. The conserved phenylalanine or tryptophan normally closing the CDR3 is absent here, so this likely arose from a read error.

The treatment denotes: approximately nine-day PBMC culture with coronavirus spike peptide pools or control peptides (ViraFEST assay). Peptide-pool expansion of antigen-specific T cells preceded TCR sequencing in ViraFEST. Sequencing of DNA taken from cultured CD4+ T cells relied on the Oncomine TCR Beta short-read assay. Genomic DNA was drawn out of CD4+ T cells grown in culture. Via MiXCR, TCRdb re-called the PCR reads, giving one row per CDR3 protein. Counted here are 10,000 to 15,000 distinct CDR3 sequences, roughly 46% occurring once; the ten biggest clones make up 6% to 8%. This CDR3 has 15 amino acids. Germline-derived CDR1 and CDR2 are SGDLS and YYNGEE. V was pared by 0 bases and J by 3 bases, with 6 bases of the junction left unmatched. Findings and limits, study-wide: Researchers report that a median about 89% of reactive clones in convalescent patients surfaced only post-vaccination.

The source is a human donor who had recovered from COVID-19. This chain connects TRBV9 to TRBJ2-7, with 7 nucleotides matching TRBD1. Specimen: CD4+ T cells from blood, cultured in vitro. Written as DNA, the CDR3 is TGTGCCAGCAGCGTAGCTACAGGGGCAATCTACGAGCAGTACCTC. The encoded protein is CASSVATGAIYEQYL.